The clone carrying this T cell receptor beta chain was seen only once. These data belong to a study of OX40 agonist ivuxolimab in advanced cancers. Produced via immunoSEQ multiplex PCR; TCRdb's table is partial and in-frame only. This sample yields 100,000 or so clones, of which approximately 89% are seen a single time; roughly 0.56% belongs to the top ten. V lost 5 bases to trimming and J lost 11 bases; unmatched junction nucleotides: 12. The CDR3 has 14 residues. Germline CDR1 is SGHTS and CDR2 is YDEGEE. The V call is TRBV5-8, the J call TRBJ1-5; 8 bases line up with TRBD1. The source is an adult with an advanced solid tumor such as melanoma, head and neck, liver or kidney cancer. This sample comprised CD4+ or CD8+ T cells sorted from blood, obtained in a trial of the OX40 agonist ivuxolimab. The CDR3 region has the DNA TGTGCCAGCAGTATGGACAGGGCCGTTGGGTCCCAGCATTTT. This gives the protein CASSMDRAVGSQHF.